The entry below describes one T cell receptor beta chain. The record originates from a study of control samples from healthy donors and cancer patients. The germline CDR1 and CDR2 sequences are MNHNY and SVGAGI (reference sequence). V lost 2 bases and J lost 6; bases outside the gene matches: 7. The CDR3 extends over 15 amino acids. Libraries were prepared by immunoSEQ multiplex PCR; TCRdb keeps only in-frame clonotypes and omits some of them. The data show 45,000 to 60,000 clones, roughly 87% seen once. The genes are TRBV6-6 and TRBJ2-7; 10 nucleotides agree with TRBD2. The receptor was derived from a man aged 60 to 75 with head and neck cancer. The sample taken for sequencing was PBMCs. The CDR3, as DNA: TGTGCCAGCAGTTACATTGGGCTAGCGGGAGTCGAGCAGTACTTC. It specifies CASSYIGLAGVEQYF.